Listed below are T cell receptor beta chains from one sample, sequenced in a study of T cell responses to AZD1222 COVID-19 vaccine. The repertoire was sequenced with immunoSEQ multiplex PCR; TCRdb's copy has only in-frame clones and lacks some. The table lists about 150,000 clones, approximately 90% of them singletons. The sample here was peripheral blood, taken on day 0 of AZD1222 vaccination. The source of these receptors is an adult in good health. Both conserved end residues are part of each CDR3. Fields, in order: D gene, clone size, J gene, V gene, CDR3 protein, CDR3 DNA. D genes are given only for firm matches. A row's size may be missing; if present it is once, few, many or a size class.

NA,once,TRBJ1-6,TRBV27,CASSPPPGVSPLHF,TGTGCCAGCAGTCCGCCCCCAGGGGTTTCACCCCTCCACTTT
TRBD1,NA,TRBJ2-7,TRBV6-5,CASSHRGEQYF,TGTGCCAGCAGTCACAGGGGCGAGCAGTACTTC
NA,NA,TRBJ1-6,TRBV6-4,CASRGGRNLNSPLHF,TGTGCCAGCAGGGGAGGACGGAACCTTAATTCACCCCTCCACTTT
NA,NA,TRBJ1-1,TRBV5-6,CASSLGQTPTEAFF,TGTGCCAGCAGCTTGGGACAGACCCCCACTGAAGCTTTCTTT
TRBD1,NA,TRBJ2-1,TRBV7-2,CASSFRQGNEQFF,TGTGCCAGCAGCTTCCGACAGGGCAATGAGCAGTTCTTC
NA,NA,TRBJ1-4,TRBV4-3,CASSQTPRENEKLFF,TGCGCCAGCAGCCAGACCCCCCGGGAAAATGAAAAACTGTTTTTT
NA,NA,TRBJ2-7,TRBV7-8,CASSLAGSSYEQYF,TGTGCCAGCAGCTTAGCCGGAAGCTCCTACGAGCAGTACTTC
TRBD2,NA,TRBJ2-7,TRBV24-1,CATSDSGSWYF,TGTGCCACCAGTGATAGCGGGAGCTGGTACTTC
NA,once,TRBJ2-5,TRBV11-2,CASSLGRAGTQETQYF,TGTGCCAGCAGCCTAGGTCGCGCAGGGACTCAAGAGACCCAGTACTTC
NA,once,TRBJ1-6,TRBV28,CASSPIGDRDWGAHSYNSPLHF,TGTGCCAGCAGTCCCATAGGAGACAGAGACTGGGGCGCTCACTCCTATAATTCACCCCTCCACTTT
NA,once,TRBJ2-7,TRBV5-5,CASSLSTHEQYF,TGTGCCAGCAGCTTGAGTACCCACGAGCAGTACTTC
TRBD2,NA,TRBJ2-3,TRBV3-1/TRBV3-2,CASSQDLAGGTDTQYF,TGTGCCAGCAGCCAAGATTTGGCGGGAGGCACAGATACGCAGTATTTT
NA,NA,TRBJ2-1,TRBV6-5,CASSYSASYNEQFF,TGTGCCAGCAGTTACAGCGCTTCCTACAATGAGCAGTTCTTC
TRBD2,NA,TRBJ2-7,TRBV2,CACPRGGSSYEQYF,TGTGCCTGCCCCCGGGGGGGGTCATCCTACGAGCAGTACTTC
TRBD2,NA,TRBJ2-1,TRBV19,CASSIDVASGAYNEQFF,TGTGCCAGTAGTATAGATGTGGCTAGCGGAGCCTACAATGAGCAGTTCTTC
NA,NA,TRBJ2-1,TRBV15,CATSRDRASVSHNEQFF,TGTGCCACCAGCAGAGATCGGGCCTCCGTTTCCCACAATGAGCAGTTCTTC
NA,NA,TRBJ2-3,TRBV24-1,CATKEPGTYQYF,TGTGCCACCAAAGAACCCGGGACCTACCAGTATTTT
NA,NA,TRBJ1-3,TRBV12-3/TRBV12-4,CAILTLSGNTIYF,TGTGCCATTCTGACTCTGTCTGGAAACACCATATATTTT
NA,NA,TRBJ2-2,TRBV5-1,CASSLPGTGELFF,TGCGCCAGCAGCCTGCCGGGAACCGGGGAGCTGTTTTTT
NA,NA,TRBJ2-7,TRBV21-1,CASSTPHRAYEQYF,TGTGCCAGCAGCACCCCCCACAGGGCCTACGAGCAGTACTTC
NA,NA,TRBJ1-2,TRBV3-1/TRBV3-2,CASSQQDHGYTF,TGTGCCAGCAGCCAACAGGACCATGGCTACACCTTC
TRBD2,NA,TRBJ2-7,TRBV5-1,CASSIGSPGLSSYEQYF,TGCGCCAGCAGCATAGGCTCTCCGGGACTATCCTCCTACGAGCAGTACTTC
TRBD2,NA,TRBJ2-1,TRBV5-1,CASSPGTSGRGNEQFF,TGCGCCAGCAGCCCTGGGACTAGCGGGAGAGGGAATGAGCAGTTCTTC
TRBD1,NA,TRBJ2-4,TRBV5-1,CASSPGPQGDRAKNIQYF,TGCGCCAGCAGCCCAGGGCCACAGGGGGATAGGGCCAAAAACATTCAGTACTTC
NA,NA,TRBJ1-3,TRBV3-1/TRBV3-2,CASSPGTTGNTIYF,TGTGCCAGCAGCCCCGGGACAACTGGAAACACCATATATTTT
NA,NA,TRBJ2-3,TRBV18,CASSPRASSTDTQYF,TGTGCCAGCTCACCGCGCGCTTCTAGCACAGATACGCAGTATTTT
NA,NA,TRBJ2-7,TRBV30,CAWRDRVLFPYEQYF,TGTGCCTGGAGAGACCGGGTCCTCTTCCCCTACGAGCAGTACTTC
NA,NA,TRBJ2-7,TRBV15,CATSRGPGSLINEQYF,TGTGCCACCAGCAGAGGCCCCGGGTCCCTAATCAACGAGCAGTACTTC
TRBD2,NA,TRBJ2-3,TRBV11-2,CASSSRLAGGLADTQYF,TGTGCCAGCAGCTCCCGACTAGCGGGAGGGTTAGCAGATACGCAGTATTTT
TRBD1,NA,TRBJ2-1,TRBV11-2,CASSDRATYNEQFF,TGTGCCAGCAGCGACAGGGCGACCTACAATGAGCAGTTCTTC